This T cell receptor (beta chain) was retrieved from a study of T cells in tumors after PD-1 blockade (dated by TCRdb to the late 2010s). The study in broad terms: Patients with prior checkpoint blockade, systemic immunosuppressant use, or recent radiotherapy or other anti-cancer therapy within 4 weeks were excluded. Treatment consisted of either cemiplimab 350 mg every 2 weeks or pembrolizumab 200 mg every 3 weeks. While on anti-PD-1 treatment, some of the patients also continued taking daily vismodegib 150 mg. Peripheral blood samples averaged approximately 100,000 TCR templates (range about 24,679-290,000) and around 35,000 unique clonotypes. Using site-matched tumors from BCC or SCC patients sampled before and after anti-PD-1 therapy, the study carried out paired single-cell RNA and TCR sequencing. Bulk TCR sequencing was performed on roughly nine peripheral blood samples from 5 patients to compare blood and tumor clonotypes. RECIST version 1.1 was used to assess clinical response.

The intended sense of this specimen's time point label: before anti-PD-1 therapy. For bulk TCRbeta sequencing, genomic DNA was extracted from tumor biopsies or peripheral blood, and input amounts ranged from about 550 ng to 6,004 ng. All patients had histologically proven advanced or metastatic basal or squamous cell carcinoma and were poor candidates for surgical resection. The basal cell carcinoma cohort comprised roughly twelve patients, of whom several had bulk tumor TCR sequencing. What the work shows at the level of the full study, not this receptor alone: Where the novel T cell clones came from was not identified, and possible sources could include lymphoid organs or rare unexpanded clones inside the tumor or in the tumor periphery. Approximately 41% of the TCR clonotypes from tumors also showed up in blood, and some novel exhausted tumor clones were present in pre-treatment blood, which suggests peripheral recruitment.

About this clone itself: It has no known antigen specificity. Within one base of it there is no much larger clone, and no base qualities were kept.

The CDR3 covers 14 residues, taking in both the cysteine and the phenylalanine. CDR3 DNA only is kept here, 42 bases in frame from base 1. V was cut back by 0 bases and J by 3 bases, leaving a gap of 10 bases between them. CDR1 is given as SGHRS and CDR2 as YFSETQ, both from the germline V gene. Deep TCRbeta sequencing was performed with the immunoSEQ platform. For the original study's pipeline: For further analysis, only productive rearrangements were exported out of the immunoSEQ Analyzer. T cell phenotypes were assigned to bulk TCRbeta clonotypes by matching to single-cell RNA+TCR-seq clones sharing the same TCRbeta sequence. Using bulk TCR sequencing data, clone enrichment in tumor was calculated by dividing a clone's tumor frequency by the same clone's PBMC frequency. TCRs were grouped by GLIPH into specificity groups, defined as clusters of distinct TCRs likely recognizing common antigens via shared CDR3 motifs. The immuneACCESS repertoire file appears here via TCRdb, limited to in-frame rearrangements. These files lack a portion of the clones; in checked studies, under half of the deficit traces to unresolved V genes, and the cause of the others is not known. That table is the source of V, J and clone size, and D and trimming were worked out from the DNA. In all, the sample holds 40,000 to 55,000 clones, and 79% of those were seen once. The top ten clonotypes cover 16% of the sample.

Sequenced here: PBMCs, sampled before anti-PD-1 treatment. The chain couples TRBV5-1 to TRBJ2-7, and TRBD1 may be the D gene, going by 5 matching bases. This clonotype was sampled from a human donor with basal cell carcinoma. The nucleotides are TGCGCCAGCAGCTTGGCTCAGGGCGACTACGAGCAGTACTTC. Its amino acids are CASSLAQGDYEQYF.